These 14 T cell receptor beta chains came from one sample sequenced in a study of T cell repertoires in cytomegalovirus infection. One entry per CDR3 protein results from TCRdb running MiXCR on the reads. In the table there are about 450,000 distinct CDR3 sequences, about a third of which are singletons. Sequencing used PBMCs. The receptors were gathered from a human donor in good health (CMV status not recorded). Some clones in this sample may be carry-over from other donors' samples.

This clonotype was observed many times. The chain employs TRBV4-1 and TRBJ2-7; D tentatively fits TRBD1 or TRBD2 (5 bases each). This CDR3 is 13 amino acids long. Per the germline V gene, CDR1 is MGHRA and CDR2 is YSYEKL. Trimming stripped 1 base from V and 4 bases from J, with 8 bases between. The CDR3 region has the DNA TGCGCCAGCAGCCAAGGGGGCGGGTACGAGCAGTACTTC. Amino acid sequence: CASSQGGGYEQYF.

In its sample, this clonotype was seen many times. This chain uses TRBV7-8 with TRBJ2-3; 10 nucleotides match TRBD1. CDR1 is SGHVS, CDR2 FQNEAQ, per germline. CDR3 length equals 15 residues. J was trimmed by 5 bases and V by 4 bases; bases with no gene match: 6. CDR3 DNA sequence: TGTGCCAGCAGCTCGGGACAGGGGTTGGGAGATACGCAGTATTTT. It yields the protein CASSSGQGLGDTQYF.

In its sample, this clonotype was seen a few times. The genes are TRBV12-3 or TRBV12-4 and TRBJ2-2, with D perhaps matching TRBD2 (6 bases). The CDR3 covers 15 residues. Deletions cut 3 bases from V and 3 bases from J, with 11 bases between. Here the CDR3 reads CASSLWGGHTGELFF. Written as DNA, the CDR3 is TGTGCCAGCAGTTTGTGGGGAGGACACACCGGGGAGCTGTTTTTT.

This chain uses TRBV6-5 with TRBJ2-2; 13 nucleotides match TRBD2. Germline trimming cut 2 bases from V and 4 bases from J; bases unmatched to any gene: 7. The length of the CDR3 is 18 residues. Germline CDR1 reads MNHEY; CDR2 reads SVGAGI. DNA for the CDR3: TGTGCCAGCAGTTACCTTAGACTAGCGGGGGGTCCCACCGGGGAGCTGTTTTTT. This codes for CASSYLRLAGGPTGELFF.

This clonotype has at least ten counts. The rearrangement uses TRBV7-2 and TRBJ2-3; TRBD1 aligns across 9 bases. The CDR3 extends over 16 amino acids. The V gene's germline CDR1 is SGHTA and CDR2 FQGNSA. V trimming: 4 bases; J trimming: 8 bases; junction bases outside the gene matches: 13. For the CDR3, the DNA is TGTGCCAGCAGCTCGGACAGGGGTAGGGTTGGAGGTACGCAGTATTTT. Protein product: CASSSDRGRVGGTQYF.

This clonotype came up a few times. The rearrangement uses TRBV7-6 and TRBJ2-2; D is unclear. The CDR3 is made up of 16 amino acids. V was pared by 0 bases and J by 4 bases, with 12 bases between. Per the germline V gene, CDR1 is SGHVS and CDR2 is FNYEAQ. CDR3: CASSLAPGTGTGELFF. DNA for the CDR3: TGTGCCAGCAGCTTAGCCCCGGGCACGGGCACCGGGGAGCTGTTTTTT. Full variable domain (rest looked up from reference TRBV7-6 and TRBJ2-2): GAGVSQSPRYKVTKRGQDVALRCDPISGHVSLYWYRQALGQGPEFLTYFNYEAQQDKSGLPNDRFSAERPEGSISTLTIQRTEQRDSAMYRCASSLAPGTGTGELFFGEGSRLTVL.

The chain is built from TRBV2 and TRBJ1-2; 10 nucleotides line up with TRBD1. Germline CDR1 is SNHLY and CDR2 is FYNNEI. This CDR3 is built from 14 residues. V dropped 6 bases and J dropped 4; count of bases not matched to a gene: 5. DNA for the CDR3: TGTGCCAGCAGGGGACAGGGGCTCTCCTATGGCTACACCTTC. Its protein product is CASRGQGLSYGYTF.

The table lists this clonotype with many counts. This CDR3 reads CASSLGTSGDAQYF. CDR3 DNA sequence: TGTGCCAGCAGCTTAGGGACTAGCGGGGACGCGCAGTACTTC. This sequence joins TRBV7-6 and TRBJ2-7, with TRBD2 matching 12 bases. V shed 1 base, J shed 9 bases, and the junction held 4 bases outside the gene matches. The CDR3 contains 14 residues. CDR1 and CDR2 from the germline V gene are SGHVS and FNYEAQ. The whole variable domain, filled in from reference TRBV7-6 and TRBJ2-7, reads GAGVSQSPRYKVTKRGQDVALRCDPISGHVSLYWYRQALGQGPEFLTYFNYEAQQDKSGLPNDRFSAERPEGSISTLTIQRTEQRDSAMYRCASSLGTSGDAQYFGPGTRLTVT.

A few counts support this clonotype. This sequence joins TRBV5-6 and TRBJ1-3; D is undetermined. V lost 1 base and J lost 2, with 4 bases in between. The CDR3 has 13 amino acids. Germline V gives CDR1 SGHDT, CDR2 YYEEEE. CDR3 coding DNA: TGTGCCAGCAGCTTGAGTGCTGGAAACACCATATATTTT. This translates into CASSLSAGNTIYF.

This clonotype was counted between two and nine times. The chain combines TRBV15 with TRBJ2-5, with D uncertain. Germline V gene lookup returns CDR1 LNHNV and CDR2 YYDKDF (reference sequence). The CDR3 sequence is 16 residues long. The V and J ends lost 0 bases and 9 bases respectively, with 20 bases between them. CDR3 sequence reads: CATSRDLGTNGGAQYF. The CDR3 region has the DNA TGTGCCACCAGCAGAGATTTGGGAACAAACGGTGGGGCCCAGTACTTC.

CDR3 region: CASGLDWATEAFF. CDR3 coding DNA: TGTGCTAGTGGTTTGGACTGGGCCACTGAAGCTTTCTTT. The chain employs TRBV12-5 and TRBJ1-1; D is unclear. The CDR3 sequence is 13 residues long. In germline, CDR1 is LGHNT, CDR2 FRNRAP. V lost 1 base to trimming and J lost 4 bases, with 7 bases between them.

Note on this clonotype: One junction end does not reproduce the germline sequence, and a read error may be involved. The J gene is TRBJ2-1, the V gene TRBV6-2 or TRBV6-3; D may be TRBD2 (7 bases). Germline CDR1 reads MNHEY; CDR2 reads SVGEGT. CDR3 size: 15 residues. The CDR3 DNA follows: TGTGCCAGCAGTTACAAAGGGGGGGCCTACAATGAGAAGTTCTTC. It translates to CASSYKGGAYNEKFF.

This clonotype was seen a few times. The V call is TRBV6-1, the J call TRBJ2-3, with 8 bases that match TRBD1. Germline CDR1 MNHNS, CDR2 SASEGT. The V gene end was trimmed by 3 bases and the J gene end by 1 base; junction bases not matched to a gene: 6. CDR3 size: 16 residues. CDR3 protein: CASSDDRGGGTDTQYF. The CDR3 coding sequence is TGTGCCAGCAGTGATGACAGGGGAGGTGGCACAGATACGCAGTATTTT.

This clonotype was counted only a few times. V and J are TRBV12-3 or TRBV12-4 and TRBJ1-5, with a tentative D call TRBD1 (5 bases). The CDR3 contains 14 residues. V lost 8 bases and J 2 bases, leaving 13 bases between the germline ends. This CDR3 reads CASWGGWGNQPQHF. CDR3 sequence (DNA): TGTGCCAGCTGGGGGGGGTGGGGCAATCAGCCCCAGCATTTT.